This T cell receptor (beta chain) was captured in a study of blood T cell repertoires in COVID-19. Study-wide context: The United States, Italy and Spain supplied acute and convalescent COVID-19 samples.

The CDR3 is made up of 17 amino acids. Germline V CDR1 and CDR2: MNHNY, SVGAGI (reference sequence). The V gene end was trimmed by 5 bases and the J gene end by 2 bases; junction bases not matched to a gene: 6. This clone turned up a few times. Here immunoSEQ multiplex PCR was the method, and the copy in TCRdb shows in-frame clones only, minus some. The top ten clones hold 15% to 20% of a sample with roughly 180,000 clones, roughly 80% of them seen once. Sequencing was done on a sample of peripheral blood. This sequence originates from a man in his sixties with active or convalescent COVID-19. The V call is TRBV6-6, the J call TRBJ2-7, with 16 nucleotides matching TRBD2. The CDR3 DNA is TGTGCCAGCAGTCGGGGACTAGCGGGAGGGGTGACCTACGAGCAGTACTTC. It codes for CASSRGLAGGVTYEQYF.